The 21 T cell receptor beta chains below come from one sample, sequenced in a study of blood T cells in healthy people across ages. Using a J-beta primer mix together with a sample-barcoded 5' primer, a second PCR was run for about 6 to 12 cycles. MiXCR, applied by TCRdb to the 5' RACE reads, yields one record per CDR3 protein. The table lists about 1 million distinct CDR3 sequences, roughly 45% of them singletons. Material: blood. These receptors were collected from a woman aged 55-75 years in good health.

The CDR3, as DNA: TGTGCCAGCAGACATTCGACAGGGGGCGAGACCCAGTACTTC. Protein: CASRHSTGGETQYF. The genes are TRBV13 and TRBJ2-4; 10 bases agree with TRBD1. The assigned J gene may be wrong: the sequence end matches TRBJ2-5 better. The CDR3 runs to 14 residues. In germline, CDR1 is PRHDT, CDR2 FYEKMQ (reference sequence).

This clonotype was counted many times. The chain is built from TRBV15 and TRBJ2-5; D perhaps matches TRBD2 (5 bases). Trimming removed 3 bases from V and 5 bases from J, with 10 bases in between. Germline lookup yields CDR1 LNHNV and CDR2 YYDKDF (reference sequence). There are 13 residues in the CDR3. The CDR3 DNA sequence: TGTGCCACCAGCAGCGAGGGAGTGGAGACCCAGTACTTC. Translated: CATSSEGVETQYF.

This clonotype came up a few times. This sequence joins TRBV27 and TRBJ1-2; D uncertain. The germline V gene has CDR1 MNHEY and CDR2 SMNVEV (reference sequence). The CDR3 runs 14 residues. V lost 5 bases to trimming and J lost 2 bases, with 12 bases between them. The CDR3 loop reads CASSPRAGNYGYTF. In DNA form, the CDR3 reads TGTGCCAGCAGTCCCAGAGCGGGCAACTATGGCTACACCTTC.

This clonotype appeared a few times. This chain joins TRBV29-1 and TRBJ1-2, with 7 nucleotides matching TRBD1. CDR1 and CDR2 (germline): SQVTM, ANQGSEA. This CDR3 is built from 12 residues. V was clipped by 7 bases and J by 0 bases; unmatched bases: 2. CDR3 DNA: TGCAGCGCAGGGGGATCTAACTATGGCTACACCTTC. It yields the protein CSAGGSNYGYTF.

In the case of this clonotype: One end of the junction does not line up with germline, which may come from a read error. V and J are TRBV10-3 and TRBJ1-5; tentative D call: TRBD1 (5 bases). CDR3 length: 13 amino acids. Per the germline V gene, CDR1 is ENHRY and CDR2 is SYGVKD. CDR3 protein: CAIKGYSKQPQHF. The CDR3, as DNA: TGTGCCATCAAGGGGTATAGCAAGCAGCCCCAGCATTTT.

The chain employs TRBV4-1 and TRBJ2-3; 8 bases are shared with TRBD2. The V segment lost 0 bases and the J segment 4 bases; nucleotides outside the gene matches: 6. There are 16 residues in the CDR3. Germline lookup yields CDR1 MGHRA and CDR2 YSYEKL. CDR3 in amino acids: CASSQELAGMADTQYF. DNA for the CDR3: TGCGCCAGCAGCCAAGAGCTAGCGGGTATGGCAGATACGCAGTATTTT.

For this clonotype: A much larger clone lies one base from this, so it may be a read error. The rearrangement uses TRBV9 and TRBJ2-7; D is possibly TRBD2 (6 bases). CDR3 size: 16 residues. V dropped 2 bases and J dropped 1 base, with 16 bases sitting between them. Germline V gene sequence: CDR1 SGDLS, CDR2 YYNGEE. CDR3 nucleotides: TGTGCCAGCAGCGTCGAACAGGCAGCGGGTTCCTACGAGCAGTACTTC. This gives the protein CASSVEQAAGSYEQYF.

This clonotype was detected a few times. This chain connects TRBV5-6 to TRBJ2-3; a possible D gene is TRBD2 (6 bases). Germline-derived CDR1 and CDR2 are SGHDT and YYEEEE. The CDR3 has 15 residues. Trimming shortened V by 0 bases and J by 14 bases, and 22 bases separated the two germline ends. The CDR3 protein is CASSLGPVGGPGGYF. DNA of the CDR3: TGTGCCAGCAGCTTGGGCCCCGTCGGGGGACCGGGTGGGTATTTT.

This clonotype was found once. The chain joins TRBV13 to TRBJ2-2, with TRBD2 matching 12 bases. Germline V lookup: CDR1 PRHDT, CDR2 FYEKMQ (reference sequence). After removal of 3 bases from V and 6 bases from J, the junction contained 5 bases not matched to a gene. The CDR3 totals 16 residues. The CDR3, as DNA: TGTGCCAGCAGCTTTGGCCTAGCGGGAGGGGCCGGGGAGCTGTTTTTT. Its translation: CASSFGLAGGAGELFF.

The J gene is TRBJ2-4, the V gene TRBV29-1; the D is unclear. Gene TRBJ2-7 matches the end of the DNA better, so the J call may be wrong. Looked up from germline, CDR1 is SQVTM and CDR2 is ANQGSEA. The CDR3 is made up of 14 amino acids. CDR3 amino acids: CSVGGIASHYEQYF. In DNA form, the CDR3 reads TGCAGCGTTGGGGGAATAGCCTCCCACTACGAGCAGTACTTC.

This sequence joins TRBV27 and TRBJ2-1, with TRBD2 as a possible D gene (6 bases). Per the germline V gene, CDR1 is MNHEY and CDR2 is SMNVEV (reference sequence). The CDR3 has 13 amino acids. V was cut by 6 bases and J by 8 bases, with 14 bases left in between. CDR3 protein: CASSPNPGDEQFF. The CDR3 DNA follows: TGTGCCAGCAGCCCTAATCCGGGGGATGAGCAGTTCTTC.

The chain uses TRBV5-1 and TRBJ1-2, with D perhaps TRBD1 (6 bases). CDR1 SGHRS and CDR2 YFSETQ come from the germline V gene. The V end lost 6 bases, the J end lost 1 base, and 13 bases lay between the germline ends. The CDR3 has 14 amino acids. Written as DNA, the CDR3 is TGCGCCAGCACCGCGGACAGATTTAACTATGGCTACACCTTC. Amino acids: CASTADRFNYGYTF. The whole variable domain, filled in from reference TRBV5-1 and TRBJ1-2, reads KAGVTQTPRYLIKTRGQQVTLSCSPISGHRSVSWYQQTPGQGLQFLFEYFSETQRNKGNFPGRFSGRQFSNSRSEMNVSTLELGDSALYLCASTADRFNYGYTFGSGTRLTVV.

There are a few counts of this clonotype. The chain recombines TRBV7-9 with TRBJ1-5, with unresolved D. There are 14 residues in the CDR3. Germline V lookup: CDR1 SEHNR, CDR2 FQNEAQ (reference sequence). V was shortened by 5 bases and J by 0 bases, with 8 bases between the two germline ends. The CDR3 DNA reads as TGTGCCAGCAGCCGCGACGATAGCAATCAGCCCCAGCATTTT. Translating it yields CASSRDDSNQPQHF.

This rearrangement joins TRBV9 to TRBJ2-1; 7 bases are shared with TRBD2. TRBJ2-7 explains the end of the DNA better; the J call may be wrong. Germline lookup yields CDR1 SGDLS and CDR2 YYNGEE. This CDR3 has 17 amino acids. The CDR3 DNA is TGTGCCAGCAGCGTAGGAAGGGGCGGGAGCTCCTACAATGAGCAGTACTTC. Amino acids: CASSVGRGGSSYNEQYF.

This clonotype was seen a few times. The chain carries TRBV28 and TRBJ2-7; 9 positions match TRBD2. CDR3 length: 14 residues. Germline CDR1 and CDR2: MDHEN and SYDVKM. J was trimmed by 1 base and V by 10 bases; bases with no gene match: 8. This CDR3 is CATRRTSASYEQYF. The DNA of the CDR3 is TGTGCCACCCGTAGGACTAGCGCTTCCTACGAGCAGTACTTC.

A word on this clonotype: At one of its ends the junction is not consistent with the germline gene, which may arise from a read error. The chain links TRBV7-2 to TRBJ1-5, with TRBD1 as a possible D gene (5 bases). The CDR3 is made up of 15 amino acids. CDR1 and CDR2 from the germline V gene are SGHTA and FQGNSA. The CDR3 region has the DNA TGTGCCGGCAGCTTCAAGTCGGGGGTCAATCAGCCCCAGCATTTT. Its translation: CAGSFKSGVNQPQHF.

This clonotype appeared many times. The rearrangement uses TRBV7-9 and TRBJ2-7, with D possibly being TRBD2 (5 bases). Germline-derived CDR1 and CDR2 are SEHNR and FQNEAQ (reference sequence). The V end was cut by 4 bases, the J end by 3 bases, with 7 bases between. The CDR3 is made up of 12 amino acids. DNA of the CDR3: TGTGCCAGCAGCTCCGACTACTACGAGCAGTACTTC. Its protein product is CASSSDYYEQYF.

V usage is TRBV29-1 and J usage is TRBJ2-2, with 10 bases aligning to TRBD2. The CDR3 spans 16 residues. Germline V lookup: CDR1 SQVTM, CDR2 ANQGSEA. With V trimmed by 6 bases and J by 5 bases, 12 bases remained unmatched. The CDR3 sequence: CSVARASGSATGELFF. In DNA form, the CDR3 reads TGCAGCGTCGCCCGGGCTAGCGGGAGTGCAACCGGGGAGCTGTTTTTT.

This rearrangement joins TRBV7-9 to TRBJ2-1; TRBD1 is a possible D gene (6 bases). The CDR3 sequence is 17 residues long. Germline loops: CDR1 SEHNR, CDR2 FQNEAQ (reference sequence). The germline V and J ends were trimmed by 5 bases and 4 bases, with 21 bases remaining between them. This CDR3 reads CASSKGGSPSGYNEQFF. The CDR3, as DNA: TGTGCCAGCAGCAAAGGGGGAAGTCCTTCGGGATACAATGAGCAGTTCTTC.

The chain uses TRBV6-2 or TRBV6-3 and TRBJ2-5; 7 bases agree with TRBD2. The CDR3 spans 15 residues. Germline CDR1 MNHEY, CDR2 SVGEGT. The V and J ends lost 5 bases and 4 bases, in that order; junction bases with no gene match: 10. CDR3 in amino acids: CASSPFMGGSETQYF. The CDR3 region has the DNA TGTGCCAGCAGTCCGTTCATGGGGGGGTCAGAGACCCAGTACTTC.

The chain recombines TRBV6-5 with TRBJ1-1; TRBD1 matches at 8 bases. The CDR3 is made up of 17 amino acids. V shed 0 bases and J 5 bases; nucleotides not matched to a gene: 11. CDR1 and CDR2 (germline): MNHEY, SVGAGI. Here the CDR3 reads CASSYSPPGQVVTEAFF. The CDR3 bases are TGTGCCAGCAGTTACTCACCTCCGGGACAGGTTGTAACTGAAGCTTTCTTT.